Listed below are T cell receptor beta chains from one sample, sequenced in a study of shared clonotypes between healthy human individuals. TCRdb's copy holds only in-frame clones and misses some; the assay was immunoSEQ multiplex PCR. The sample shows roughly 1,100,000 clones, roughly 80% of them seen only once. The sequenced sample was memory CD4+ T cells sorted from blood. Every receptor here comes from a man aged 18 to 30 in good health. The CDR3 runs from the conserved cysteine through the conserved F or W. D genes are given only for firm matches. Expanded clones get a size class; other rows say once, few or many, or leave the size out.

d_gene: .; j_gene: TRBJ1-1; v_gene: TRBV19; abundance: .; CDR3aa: CASSISGKTEAFF; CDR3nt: TGTGCCAGTAGTATCTCAGGGAAGACTGAAGCTTTCTTT
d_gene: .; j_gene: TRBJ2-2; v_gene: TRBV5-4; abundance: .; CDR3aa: CASSLDHVNTGELFF; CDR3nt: TGTGCCAGCAGCTTGGATCACGTTAACACCGGGGAGCTGTTTTTT
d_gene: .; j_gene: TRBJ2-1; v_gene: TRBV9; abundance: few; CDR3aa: CASSSPGLSDEQFF; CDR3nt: TGTGCCAGCAGCTCACCGGGACTCTCCGATGAGCAGTTCTTC
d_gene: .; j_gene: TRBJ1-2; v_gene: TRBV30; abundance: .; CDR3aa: CAHEPGQTYGYTF; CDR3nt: TGTGCCCATGAGCCCGGACAGACCTATGGCTACACCTTC
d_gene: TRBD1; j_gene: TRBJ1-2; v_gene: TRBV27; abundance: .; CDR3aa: CASSRRDRGNGYTF; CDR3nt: TGTGCCAGCAGTCGACGGGACAGGGGGAACGGCTACACCTTC
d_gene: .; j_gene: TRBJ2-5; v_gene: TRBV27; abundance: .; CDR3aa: CASSLREGETQYF; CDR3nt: TGTGCCAGCAGTTTACGAGAAGGGGAGACCCAGTACTTC
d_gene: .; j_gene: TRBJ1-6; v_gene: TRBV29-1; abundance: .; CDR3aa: CSVAGDLNSPLHF; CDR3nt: TGCAGCGTTGCTGGGGATCTGAATTCACCCCTCCACTTT
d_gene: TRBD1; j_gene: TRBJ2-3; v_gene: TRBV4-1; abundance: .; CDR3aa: CASSQDHGTGGSDTQYF; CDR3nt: TGCGCCAGCAGCCAAGACCACGGGACAGGGGGTTCGGATACGCAGTATTTT
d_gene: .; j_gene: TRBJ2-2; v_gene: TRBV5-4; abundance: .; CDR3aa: CASSVARAFSSAGELFF; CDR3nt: TGTGCCAGCAGCGTAGCCAGGGCCTTTTCGTCGGCCGGGGAGCTGTTTTTT
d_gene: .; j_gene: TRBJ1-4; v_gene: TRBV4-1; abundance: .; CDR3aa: CASSQEEQPNEKLFF; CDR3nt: TGCGCCAGCAGCCAAGAGGAACAGCCTAATGAAAAACTGTTTTTT
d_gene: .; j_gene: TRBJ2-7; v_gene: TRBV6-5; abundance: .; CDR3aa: CASSYGAAVNEQYF; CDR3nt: TGTGCCAGCAGTTACGGTGCAGCCGTGAACGAGCAGTACTTC
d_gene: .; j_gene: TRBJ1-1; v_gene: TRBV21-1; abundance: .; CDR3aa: CASSKTPPLDTDTEAFF; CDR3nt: TGTGCCAGCAGCAAAACCCCTCCCCTTGACACGGACACTGAAGCTTTCTTT
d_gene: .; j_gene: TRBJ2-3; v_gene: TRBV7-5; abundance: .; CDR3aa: CARSLGTPGTDTQYF; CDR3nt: TGTGCCAGAAGCTTAGGCACGCCGGGCACAGATACGCAGTATTTT
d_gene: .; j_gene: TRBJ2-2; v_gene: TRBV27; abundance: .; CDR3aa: CASSLSRANTGELFF; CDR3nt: TGTGCCAGCAGTTTGAGCAGGGCGAACACCGGGGAGCTGTTTTTT
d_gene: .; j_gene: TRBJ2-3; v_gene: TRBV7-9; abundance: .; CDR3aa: CASSLPSGGSTDTQYF; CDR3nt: TGTGCCAGCAGCTTACCCAGCGGAGGAAGCACAGATACGCAGTATTTT
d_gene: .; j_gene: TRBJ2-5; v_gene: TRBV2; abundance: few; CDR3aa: CASSWEGKETQYF; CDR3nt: TGTGCCAGCAGCTGGGAAGGGAAAGAGACCCAGTACTTC
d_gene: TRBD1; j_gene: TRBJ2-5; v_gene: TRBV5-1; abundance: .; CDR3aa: CASSPGTGTGETQYF; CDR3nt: TGCGCCAGCAGCCCCGGGACAGGAACGGGGGAGACCCAGTACTTC
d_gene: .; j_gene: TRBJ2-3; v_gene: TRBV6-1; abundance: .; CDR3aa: CASKQSISTDTQYF; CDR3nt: TGTGCCAGCAAACAGTCCATTAGCACAGATACGCAGTATTTT
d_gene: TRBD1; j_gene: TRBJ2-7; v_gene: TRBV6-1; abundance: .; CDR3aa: CASRPGQGIYEQYF; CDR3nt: TGTGCCAGCAGACCGGGACAGGGTATCTACGAGCAGTACTTC
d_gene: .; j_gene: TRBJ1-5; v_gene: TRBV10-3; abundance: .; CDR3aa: CAISDRTGNQPQHF; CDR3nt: TGTGCCATCAGTGATCGGACGGGGAATCAGCCCCAGCATTTT
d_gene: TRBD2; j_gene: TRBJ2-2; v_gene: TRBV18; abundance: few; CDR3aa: CASFLAANTGELFF; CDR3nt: TGTGCCAGCTTCCTAGCGGCGAACACCGGGGAGCTGTTTTTT
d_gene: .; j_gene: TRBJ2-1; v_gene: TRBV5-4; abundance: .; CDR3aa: CASSRGGTRGDEQFF; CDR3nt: TGTGCCAGCAGCCGTGGGGGGACCCGCGGGGATGAGCAGTTCTTC
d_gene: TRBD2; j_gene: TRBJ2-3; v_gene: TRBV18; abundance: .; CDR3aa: CASSHQPGGDTQYF; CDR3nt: TGTGCCAGCTCCCACCAACCGGGGGGGGATACGCAGTATTTT
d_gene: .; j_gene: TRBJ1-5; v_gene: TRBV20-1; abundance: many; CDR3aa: CSARVGEPQHF; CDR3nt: TGCAGTGCTAGAGTAGGGGAGCCCCAGCATTTT
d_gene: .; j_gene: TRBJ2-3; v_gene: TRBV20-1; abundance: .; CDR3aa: CGTSTDTQYF; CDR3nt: TGTGGCACGAGCACAGATACGCAGTATTTT
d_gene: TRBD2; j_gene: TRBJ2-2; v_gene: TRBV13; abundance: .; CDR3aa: CASSQVGLAGSNTGELFF; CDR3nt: TGTGCCAGCAGCCAAGTAGGACTAGCGGGATCGAACACCGGGGAGCTGTTTTTT
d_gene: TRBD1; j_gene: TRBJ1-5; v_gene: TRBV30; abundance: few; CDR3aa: CASQTGGAGNQPQHF; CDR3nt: TGTGCCTCCCAGACAGGGGGCGCAGGCAATCAGCCCCAGCATTTT
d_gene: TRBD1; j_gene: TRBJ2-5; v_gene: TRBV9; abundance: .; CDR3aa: CASSRSGGAGETQYF; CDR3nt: TGTGCCAGCAGCCGGTCAGGGGGCGCGGGAGAGACCCAGTACTTC
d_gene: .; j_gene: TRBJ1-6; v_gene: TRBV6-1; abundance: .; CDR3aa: CASSDLDRSNSPLHF; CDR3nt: TGTGCCAGCAGTGATCTTGACAGGTCAAATTCACCCCTCCACTTT
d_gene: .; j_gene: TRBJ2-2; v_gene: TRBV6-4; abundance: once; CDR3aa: CASSEQYNTGELFF; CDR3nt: TGTGCCAGCAGTGAACAGTACAACACCGGGGAGCTGTTTTTT
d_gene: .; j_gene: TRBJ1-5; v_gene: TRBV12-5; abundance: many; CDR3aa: CASGRDGPQHF; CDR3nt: TGTGCTAGTGGCCGGGACGGGCCCCAGCATTTT
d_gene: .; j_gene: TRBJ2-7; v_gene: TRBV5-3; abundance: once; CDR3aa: CARIIVPLREQYF; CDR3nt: TGTGCCAGAATTATAGTTCCCTTGCGCGAGCAGTACTTC
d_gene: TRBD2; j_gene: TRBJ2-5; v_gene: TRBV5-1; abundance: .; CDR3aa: CASSQTGGLAGTKRAQYF; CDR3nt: TGCGCCAGCAGCCAGACTGGGGGACTAGCGGGGACCAAGAGGGCCCAGTACTTC
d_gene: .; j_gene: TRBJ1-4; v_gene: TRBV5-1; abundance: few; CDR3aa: CASSLEGATNEKLFF; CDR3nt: TGCGCCAGCAGCTTGGAGGGGGCAACTAATGAAAAACTGTTTTTT
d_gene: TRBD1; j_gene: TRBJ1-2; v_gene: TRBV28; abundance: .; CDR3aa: CASSPGQGYYGYTF; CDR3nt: TGTGCCAGCAGCCCAGGACAGGGTTACTATGGCTACACCTTC
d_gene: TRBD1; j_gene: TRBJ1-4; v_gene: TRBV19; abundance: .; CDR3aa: CASNRDSTQKLFF; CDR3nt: TGTGCCAGTAATCGGGACAGCACGCAAAAACTGTTTTTT
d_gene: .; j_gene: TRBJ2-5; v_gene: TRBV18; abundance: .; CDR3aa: CASSPRPSRGQETQYF; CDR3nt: TGTGCCAGCTCACCTCGCCCCTCGCGAGGACAAGAGACCCAGTACTTC
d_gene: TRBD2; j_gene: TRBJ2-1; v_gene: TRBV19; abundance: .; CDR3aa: CASSLGLAGGSSYNEQFF; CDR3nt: TGTGCCAGTAGCCTCGGACTAGCGGGAGGGAGCTCCTACAATGAGCAGTTCTTC
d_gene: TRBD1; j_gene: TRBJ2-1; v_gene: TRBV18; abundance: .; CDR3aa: CASSPQGANNEQFF; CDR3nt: TGTGCCAGCTCACCCCAGGGGGCGAACAATGAGCAGTTCTTC
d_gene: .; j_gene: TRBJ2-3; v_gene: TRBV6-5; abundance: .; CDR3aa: CASSYAGGKNTDTQYF; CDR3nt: TGTGCCAGCAGTTATGCCGGGGGAAAGAACACAGATACGCAGTATTTT
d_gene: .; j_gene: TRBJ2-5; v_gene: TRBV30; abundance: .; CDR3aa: CAWSARVGETQYF; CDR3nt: TGTGCCTGGAGTGCCAGGGTCGGAGAGACCCAGTACTTC
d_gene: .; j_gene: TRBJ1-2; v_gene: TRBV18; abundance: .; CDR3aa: CASSILLGPGYFYTF; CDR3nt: TGTGCCAGCTCAATCCTTCTTGGACCGGGGTACTTCTACACCTTC
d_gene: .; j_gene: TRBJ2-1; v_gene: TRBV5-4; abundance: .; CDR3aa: CASSLSQNNEQFF; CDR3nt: TGTGCCAGCAGCTTGTCTCAGAACAATGAGCAGTTCTTC
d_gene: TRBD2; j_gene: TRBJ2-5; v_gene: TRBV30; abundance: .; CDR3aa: CAWSDGGAQETQYF; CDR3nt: TGTGCCTGGAGTGACGGGGGGGCCCAAGAGACCCAGTACTTC
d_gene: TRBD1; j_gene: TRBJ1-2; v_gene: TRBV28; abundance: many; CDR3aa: CASVSGQNYGYTF; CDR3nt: TGTGCCAGCGTCTCGGGACAGAACTATGGCTACACCTTC
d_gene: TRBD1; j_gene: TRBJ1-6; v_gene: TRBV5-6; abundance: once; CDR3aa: CASSLGGTGVGSPLHF; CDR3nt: TGTGCCAGCAGCTTGGGAGGGACAGGGGTAGGATCACCCCTCCACTTT
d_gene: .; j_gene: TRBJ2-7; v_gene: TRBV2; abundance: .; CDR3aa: CASSDGPPSEQYF; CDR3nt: TGTGCCAGCAGTGATGGTCCGCCGAGCGAGCAGTACTTC
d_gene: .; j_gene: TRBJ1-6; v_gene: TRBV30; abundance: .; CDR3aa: CAWSLGSPLHF; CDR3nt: TGTGCCTGGAGTTTAGGTTCACCCCTCCACTTT
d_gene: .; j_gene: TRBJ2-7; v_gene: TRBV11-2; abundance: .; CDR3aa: CASSLAHPRGEQYF; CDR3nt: TGTGCCAGCAGCTTAGCCCACCCCCGGGGTGAGCAGTACTTC
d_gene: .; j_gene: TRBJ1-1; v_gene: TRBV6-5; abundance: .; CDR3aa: CASALTRNTEAFF; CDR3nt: TGTGCCAGCGCCCTTACGAGGAACACTGAAGCTTTCTTT
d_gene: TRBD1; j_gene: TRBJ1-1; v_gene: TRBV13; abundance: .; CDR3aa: CASSLGTGMGTEAFF; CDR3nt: TGTGCCAGCAGCTTAGGGACAGGGATGGGCACTGAAGCTTTCTTT
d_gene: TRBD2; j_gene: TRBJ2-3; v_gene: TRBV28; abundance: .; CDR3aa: CASSQTSGGTDTQYF; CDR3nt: TGTGCCAGCAGTCAGACTAGCGGGGGAACAGATACGCAGTATTTT
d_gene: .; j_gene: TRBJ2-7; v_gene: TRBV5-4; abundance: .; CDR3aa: CASSLSSYEQYF; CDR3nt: TGTGCCAGCTCCTTGAGCTCCTACGAGCAGTACTTC
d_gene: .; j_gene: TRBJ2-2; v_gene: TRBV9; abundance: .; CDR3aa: CASSHTKVGSGHTGELFF; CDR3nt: TGTGCCAGCAGCCATACGAAGGTGGGGAGCGGACACACCGGGGAGCTGTTTTTT